This is a list of T cell receptor beta chains from one sample in a study of neoadjuvant nivolumab and ipilimumab in lung cancer. Repertoires were generated with immunoSEQ multiplex PCR, while TCRdb's copy carries only in-frame clones and drops some. The table records 10,000 to 15,000 clones, about two thirds of them present only once. This specimen was peripheral blood, taken after neoadjuvant nivolumab, alone or with ipilimumab, at or shortly before surgery. Receptors were obtained from an adult with non-small cell lung cancer. Both conserved end residues are trimmed from each CDR3. Each record gives: J gene, V gene, CDR3 protein.

TRBJ2-7	TRBV5-1	ASSAGGTVRPYEQY
TRBJ1-5	TRBV7-2	ASSSMVGMDQPQH
TRBJ2-1	TRBV6-5	ASSALQSYNEQF
TRBJ2-7	TRBV7-2	ASSLGGTGKSYEQY
TRBJ2-5	TRBV18	ASSPRQGRQETQY
TRBJ1-4	TRBV5-1	ASSLVPDNEKLF
TRBJ2-7	TRBV6-5	ASSYGTSGTREQY
TRBJ2-3	TRBV2	AIQKYTDTQY
TRBJ1-1	TRBV7-2	ASSSQGPGTEAF
TRBJ2-7	TRBV7-2	ASSLEDSYEQY
TRBJ2-1	TRBV9	ASSAHGLAGDIEQF
TRBJ1-1	TRBV20-1	SGEAFTEAF
TRBJ2-7	TRBV7-2	ASSLVGASLSYEQY
TRBJ2-3	TRBV29-1	SVWDFTDTQY
TRBJ2-5	TRBV5-1	ASSMAVEETQY
TRBJ1-1	TRBV27	ASSRVPSPEAF
TRBJ1-2	TRBV4-1	ASSQGQGRIRGYT
TRBJ2-7	TRBV18	ASSPEQEDEQY
TRBJ2-3	TRBV5-1	ASSRDGTDTQY
TRBJ2-7	TRBV7-3	ASSFKAGKTYEQY
TRBJ1-2	TRBV25-1	ASSRPGTGGNGYT
TRBJ2-1	TRBV11-1	ASSPRYGEQF
TRBJ1-2	TRBV29-1	SFEVGGGYT
TRBJ1-1	TRBV5-1	ASSLAGSGNTEAF
TRBJ2-5	TRBV2	ASSGAETQY
TRBJ2-3	TRBV5-5	ASSLAGDTDTQY
TRBJ2-1	TRBV6-1	ASSEGDEQF
TRBJ2-7	TRBV4-1	ASSLRQGSSYEQY
TRBJ2-2	TRBV18	ASSPRTGELF
TRBJ2-7	TRBV9	ASSASGTPLAYEQY
TRBJ2-7	TRBV29-1	SVGYNRDEQY
TRBJ2-5	TRBV6-1	ASSGDRGQETQY
TRBJ1-4	TRBV29-1	SVDLSRGGMLF
TRBJ2-2	TRBV6-4	ASSDSAANTGELF
TRBJ2-6	TRBV18	ASSPVVAPSGANVLT
TRBJ1-1	TRBV5-1	ASSSPQGWDTEAF
TRBJ2-5	TRBV11-1	ASSWEETQY
TRBJ2-7	TRBV20-1	SARGGYEQY